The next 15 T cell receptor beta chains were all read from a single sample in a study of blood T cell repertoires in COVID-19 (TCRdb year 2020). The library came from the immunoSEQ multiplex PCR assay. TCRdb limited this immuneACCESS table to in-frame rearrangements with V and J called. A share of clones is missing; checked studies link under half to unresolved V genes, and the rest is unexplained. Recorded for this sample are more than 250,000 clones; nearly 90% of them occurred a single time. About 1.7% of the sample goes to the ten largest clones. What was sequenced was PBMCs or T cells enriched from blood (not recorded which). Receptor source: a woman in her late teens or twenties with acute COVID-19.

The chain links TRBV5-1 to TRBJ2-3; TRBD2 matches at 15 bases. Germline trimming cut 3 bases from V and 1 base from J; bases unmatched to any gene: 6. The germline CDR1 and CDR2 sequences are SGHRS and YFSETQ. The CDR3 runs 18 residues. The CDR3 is CASSSGLAGGLGTDTQYF. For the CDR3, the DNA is TGCGCCAGCAGCTCGGGACTAGCGGGAGGTCTGGGCACAGATACGCAGTATTTT.

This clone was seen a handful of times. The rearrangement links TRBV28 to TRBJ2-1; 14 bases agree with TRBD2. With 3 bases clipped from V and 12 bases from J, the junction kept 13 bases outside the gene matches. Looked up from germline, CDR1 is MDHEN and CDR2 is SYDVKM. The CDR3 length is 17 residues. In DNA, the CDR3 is TGTGCCAGCAGTTTGGGGGGGGCCGGGACTAGCGGGAGCGGGCAGTTCTTC. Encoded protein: CASSLGGAGTSGSGQFF.

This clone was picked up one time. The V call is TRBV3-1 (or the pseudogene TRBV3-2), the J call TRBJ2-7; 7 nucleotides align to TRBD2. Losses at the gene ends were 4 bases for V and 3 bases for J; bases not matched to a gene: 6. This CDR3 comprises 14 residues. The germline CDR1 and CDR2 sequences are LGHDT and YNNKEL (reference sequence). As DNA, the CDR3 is TGTGCCAGCAGCCGCAGGGAGGGCCTCTACGAGCAGTACTTC. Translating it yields CASSRREGLYEQYF.

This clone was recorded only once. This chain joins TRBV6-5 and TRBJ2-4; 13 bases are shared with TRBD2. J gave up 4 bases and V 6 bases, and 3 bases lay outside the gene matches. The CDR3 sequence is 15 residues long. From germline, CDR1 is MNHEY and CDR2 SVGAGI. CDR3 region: CASRGTSGMKNIQYF. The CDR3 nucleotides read TGTGCCAGCAGGGGGACTAGCGGGATGAAAAACATTCAGTACTTC.

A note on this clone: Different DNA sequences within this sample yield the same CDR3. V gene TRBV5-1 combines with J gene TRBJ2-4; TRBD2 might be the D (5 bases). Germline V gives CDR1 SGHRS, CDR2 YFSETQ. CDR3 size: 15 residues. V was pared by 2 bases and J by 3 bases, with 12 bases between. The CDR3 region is CASSFGGSGKNIQYF. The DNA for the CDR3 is TGCGCCAGCAGCTTCGGCGGGTCAGGCAAAAACATTCAGTACTTC.

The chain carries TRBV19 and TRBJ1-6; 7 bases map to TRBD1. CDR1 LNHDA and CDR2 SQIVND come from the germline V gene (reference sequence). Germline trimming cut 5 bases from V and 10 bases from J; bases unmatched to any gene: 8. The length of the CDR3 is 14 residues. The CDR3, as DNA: TGTGCCAGTAGTGCGGGCAGGGGGAGCTCACCCCTCCACTTT. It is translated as CASSAGRGSSPLHF.

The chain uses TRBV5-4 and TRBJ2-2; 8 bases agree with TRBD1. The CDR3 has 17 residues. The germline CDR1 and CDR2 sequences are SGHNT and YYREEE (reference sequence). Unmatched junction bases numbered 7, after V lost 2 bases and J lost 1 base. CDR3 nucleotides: TGTGCCAGCAGCTTTGGCAGGGGGCGCCGGAACACCGGGGAGCTGTTTTTT. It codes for CASSFGRGRRNTGELFF.

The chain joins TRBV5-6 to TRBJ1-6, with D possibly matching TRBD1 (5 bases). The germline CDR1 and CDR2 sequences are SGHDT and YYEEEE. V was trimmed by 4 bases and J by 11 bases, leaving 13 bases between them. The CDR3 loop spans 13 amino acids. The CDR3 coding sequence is TGTGCCAGCAGCACAAGGGGAGGGCCACCCCTCCACTTT. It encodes CASSTRGGPPLHF.

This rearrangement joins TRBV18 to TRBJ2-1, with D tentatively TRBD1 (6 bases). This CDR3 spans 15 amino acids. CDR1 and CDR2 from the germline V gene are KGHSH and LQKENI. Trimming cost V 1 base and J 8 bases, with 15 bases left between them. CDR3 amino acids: CASSPQRQGMDEQFF. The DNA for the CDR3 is TGTGCCAGCTCACCACAACGTCAGGGGATGGATGAGCAGTTCTTC.

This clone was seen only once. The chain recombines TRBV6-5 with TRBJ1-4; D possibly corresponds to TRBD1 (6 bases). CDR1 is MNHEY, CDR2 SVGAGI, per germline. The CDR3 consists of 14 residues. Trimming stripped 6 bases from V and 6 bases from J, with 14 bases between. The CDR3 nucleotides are TGTGCCAGCAGCGACGACAGGTTTTATGAAAAACTGTTTTTT. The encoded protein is CASSDDRFYEKLFF.

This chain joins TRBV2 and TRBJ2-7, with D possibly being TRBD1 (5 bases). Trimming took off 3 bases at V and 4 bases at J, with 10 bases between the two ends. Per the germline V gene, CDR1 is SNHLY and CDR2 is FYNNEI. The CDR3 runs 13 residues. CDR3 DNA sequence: TGTGCCAGCAGTGAGGACCGGACATACGAGCAGTACTTC. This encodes CASSEDRTYEQYF.

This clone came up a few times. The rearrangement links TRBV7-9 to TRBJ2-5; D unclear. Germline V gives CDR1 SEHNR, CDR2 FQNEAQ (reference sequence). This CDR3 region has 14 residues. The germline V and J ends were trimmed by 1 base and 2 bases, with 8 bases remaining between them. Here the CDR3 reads CASSLGHPQETQYF. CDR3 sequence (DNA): TGTGCCAGCAGCTTAGGACACCCTCAAGAGACCCAGTACTTC.

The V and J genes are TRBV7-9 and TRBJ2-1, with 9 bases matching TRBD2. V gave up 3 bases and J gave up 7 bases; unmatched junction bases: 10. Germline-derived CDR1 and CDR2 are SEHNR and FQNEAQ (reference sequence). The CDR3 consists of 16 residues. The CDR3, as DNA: TGTGCCAGCAGCTTGGCCGGGACTAGCCCAAAAAATGAGCAGTTCTTC. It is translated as CASSLAGTSPKNEQFF.

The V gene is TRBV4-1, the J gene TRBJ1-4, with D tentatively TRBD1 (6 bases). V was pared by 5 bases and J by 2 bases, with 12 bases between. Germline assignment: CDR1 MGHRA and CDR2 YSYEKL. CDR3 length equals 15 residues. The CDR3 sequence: CASSYPDRTNEKLFF. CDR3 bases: TGCGCCAGCAGCTACCCCGACAGGACTAATGAAAAACTGTTTTTT.

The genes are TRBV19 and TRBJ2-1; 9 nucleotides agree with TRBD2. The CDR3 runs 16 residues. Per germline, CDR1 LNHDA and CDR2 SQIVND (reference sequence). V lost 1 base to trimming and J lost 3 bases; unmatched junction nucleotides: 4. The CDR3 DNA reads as TGTGCCAGTAGTATAGGCGGGAGGGCCCTCTACAATGAGCAGTTCTTC. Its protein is CASSIGGRALYNEQFF.